This T cell receptor beta chain was recovered during a study of CD8 T cells in Susac syndrome. The J segment lost 2 bases and the V segment lost 5 bases, leaving 12 bases of the junction unmatched. The V gene's germline CDR1 is SEHNR and CDR2 FQNEAQ (reference sequence). This CDR3 comprises 17 residues. RNA was extracted with the RNeasy kit, and a quantity of roughly 0.5 to 1 ug was reverse transcribed using random hexamers. TCRdb used MiXCR to reprocess the immunoSEQ multiplex PCR reads, holding one entry per CDR3 protein. The sample consists of approximately 120,000 distinct CDR3 sequences, about 93% of them appearing once. Sequencing of TCR beta, carried out with a high-throughput approach, was applied to CD8+ and CD4+ T cells from the blood.

This receptor was identified in a human donor in good health. The chain joins TRBV7-9 to TRBJ1-3, with TRBD1 matching 7 bases. Sequencing was carried out using CD4+ T cells from PBMCs. The CDR3 is CASSTRTGPLAGNTIYF. As DNA, the CDR3 is TGTGCCAGCAGCACCCGGACAGGACCGTTGGCTGGAAACACCATATATTTT.